The 7 T cell receptor beta chains given below trace back to one sample, sequenced in a study of OX40 agonist ivuxolimab in advanced cancers. Only in-frame clones appear in the TCRdb table, and some are missing; sequencing was by immunoSEQ multiplex PCR. The sample comprises 9,500 to 15,000 clones, roughly 80% of which are singletons, and 27% rests with the top ten. Sequenced material: CD4+ or CD8+ T cells sorted from blood, taken in a trial of the OX40 agonist ivuxolimab. The receptors derive from an adult with an advanced solid tumor such as melanoma, head and neck, liver or kidney cancer.

The chain recombines TRBV18 with TRBJ1-3; no clear D gene. The CDR3 covers 16 residues. CDR1 is KGHSH, CDR2 LQKENI, per germline. The V end was cut by 2 bases, the J end by 6 bases, with 17 bases between. Here the CDR3 reads CASSPIGVDRVNTIYF. The CDR3 DNA reads as TGTGCCAGCTCACCAATAGGCGTCGATCGGGTAAACACCATATATTTT.

The gene calls are TRBV7-6 and TRBJ1-1; D gene uncertain. Germline V lookup: CDR1 SGHVS, CDR2 FNYEAQ. V was cut by 1 base and J by 0 bases, with 6 bases left in between. The CDR3 is 14 residues long. The CDR3 sequence is CASSLVQMNTEAFF. Written as DNA, the CDR3 is TGTGCCAGCAGCTTAGTACAGATGAACACTGAAGCTTTCTTT.

This clone was seen only once. This chain joins TRBV9 and TRBJ2-7; 8 positions agree with TRBD1. CDR1 is SGDLS, CDR2 YYNGEE, per germline. This CDR3 region has 13 residues. Losses at the gene ends were 7 bases for V and 3 bases for J; bases not matched to a gene: 6. The CDR3 DNA sequence: TGTGCCAGCGGGCCGGGACAGGACTACGAGCAGTACTTC. It codes for CASGPGQDYEQYF.

In the case of this clone: One junction end disagrees with the germline gene, perhaps due to a read error. This sequence joins TRBV7-8 and TRBJ1-2; 9 bases line up with TRBD1. This CDR3 is built from 15 residues. Germline CDR1 reads SGHVS; CDR2 reads FQNEAQ. This CDR3 reads CANSFWDREAYGYTF. The DNA for the CDR3 is TGTGCCAACAGCTTTTGGGACAGGGAGGCATATGGCTACACCTTC. Together with reference TRBV7-8 and TRBJ1-2, the CDR3 gives the full variable domain: GAGVSQSPRYKVAKRGQDVALRCDPISGHVSLFWYQQALGQGPEFLTYFQNEAQLDKSGLPSDRFFAERPEGSVSTLKIQRTQQEDSAVYLCANSFWDREAYGYTFGSGTRLTVV.

The chain carries TRBV19 and TRBJ1-4; TRBD1 agrees at 7 bases. Germline CDR1 is LNHDA and CDR2 is SQIVND (reference sequence). V gave up 3 bases and J gave up 5 bases; unmatched junction bases: 15. The CDR3 extends over 18 amino acids. In DNA, the CDR3 is TGTGCCAGTAGTATCAATTACTTAGGGGACAGTCCAAATGAAAAACTGTTTTTT. This translates into CASSINYLGDSPNEKLFF. Drawing the rest from reference TRBV19 and TRBJ1-4, the complete variable domain is DGGITQSPKYLFRKEGQNVTLSCEQNLNHDAMYWYRQDPGQGLRLIYYSQIVNDFQKGDIAEGYSVSREKKESFPLTVTSAQKNPTAFYLCASSINYLGDSPNEKLFFGSGTQLSVL.

This chain uses TRBV19 with TRBJ2-1; D unresolved. From germline, CDR1 is LNHDA and CDR2 SQIVND (reference sequence). The ends were cut back, 5 bases at V and 4 bases at J, with 9 bases in the middle. The CDR3 covers 13 residues. CDR3 bases: TGTGCCAGTAGTTCAGCGTATTACAATGAGCAGTTCTTC. Translated: CASSSAYYNEQFF.

This clone was detected only a few times. The CDR3 coding sequence is TGCGCCAGCAGTCACGTGTTTACGCAACAAAGTCGGGCCAACGTCCTGACTTTC. Translated: CASSHVFTQQSRANVLTF. This rearrangement joins TRBV23-1 to TRBJ2-6; no clear D gene. TRBV23-1 is identified as an open reading frame with a role that is uncertain. The CDR3 covers 18 residues. Trimming stripped 3 bases from V and 5 bases from J, with 20 bases between.